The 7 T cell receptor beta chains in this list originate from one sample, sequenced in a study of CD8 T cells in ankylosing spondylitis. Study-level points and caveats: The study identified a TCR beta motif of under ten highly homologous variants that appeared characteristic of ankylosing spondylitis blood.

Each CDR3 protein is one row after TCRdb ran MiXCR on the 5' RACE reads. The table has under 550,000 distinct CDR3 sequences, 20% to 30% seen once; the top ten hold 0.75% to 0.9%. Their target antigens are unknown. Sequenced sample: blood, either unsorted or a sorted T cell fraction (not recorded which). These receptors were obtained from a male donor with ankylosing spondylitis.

CDR3 amino acids: CASSLGGDLISEQYV. CDR3 DNA sequence: TGCGCCAGCAGCTTGGGAGGGGATTTGATTAGCGAGCAGTACGTC. The chain couples TRBV5-1 to TRBJ2-7; D assignment may be TRBD1 or TRBD2 (5 bases each). Germline loops: CDR1 SGHRS, CDR2 YFSETQ. The CDR3 covers 15 residues. The germline V and J ends were trimmed by 0 bases and 6 bases, with 16 bases remaining between them.

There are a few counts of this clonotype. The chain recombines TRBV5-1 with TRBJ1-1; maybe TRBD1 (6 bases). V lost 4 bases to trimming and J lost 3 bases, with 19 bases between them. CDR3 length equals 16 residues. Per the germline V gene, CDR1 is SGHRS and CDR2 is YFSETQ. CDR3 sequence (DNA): TGCGCCAGCAGCAGGGCCCCCGGACGGACAGACACTGAAGCTTTCTTT. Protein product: CASSRAPGRTDTEAFF.

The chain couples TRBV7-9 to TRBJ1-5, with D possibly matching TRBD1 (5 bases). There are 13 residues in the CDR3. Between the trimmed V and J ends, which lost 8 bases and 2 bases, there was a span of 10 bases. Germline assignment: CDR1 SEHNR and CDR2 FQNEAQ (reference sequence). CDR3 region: CASGRDGNQPQHF. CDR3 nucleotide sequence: TGTGCCAGCGGCAGGGATGGCAATCAGCCCCAGCATTTT. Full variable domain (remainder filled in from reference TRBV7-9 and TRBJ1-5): DTGVSQNPRHKITKRGQNVTFRCDPISEHNRLYWYRQTLGQGPEFLTYFQNEAQLEKSRLLSDRFSAERPKGSFSTLEIQRTEQGDSAMYLCASGRDGNQPQHFGDGTRLSIL.

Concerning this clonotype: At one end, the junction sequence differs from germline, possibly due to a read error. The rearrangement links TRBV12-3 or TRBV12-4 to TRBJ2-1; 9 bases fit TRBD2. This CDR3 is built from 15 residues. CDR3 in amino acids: CASSIAGDPLNEQFF. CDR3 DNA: TGTGCCAGCAGTATAGCGGGGGATCCTCTCAATGAGCAGTTCTTC.

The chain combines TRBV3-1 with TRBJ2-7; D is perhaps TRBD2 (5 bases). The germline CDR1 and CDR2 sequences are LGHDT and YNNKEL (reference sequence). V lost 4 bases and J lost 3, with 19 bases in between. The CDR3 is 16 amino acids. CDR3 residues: CASSPTVTWAGYEQYV. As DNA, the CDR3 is TGTGCCAGCAGCCCCACCGTGACTTGGGCGGGCTACGAGCAGTACGTC.

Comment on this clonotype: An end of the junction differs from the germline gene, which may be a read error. The CDR3 bases are TGCAGCGTTACTACAGGGGGCGGTCATAATGAAAAACTGTTT. It is translated as CSVTTGGGHNEKLF. The rearrangement uses TRBV29-1 and TRBJ1-4; 9 bases are a match to TRBD1. Germline V lookup: CDR1 SQVTM, CDR2 ANQGSEA. The CDR3 spans 14 residues.

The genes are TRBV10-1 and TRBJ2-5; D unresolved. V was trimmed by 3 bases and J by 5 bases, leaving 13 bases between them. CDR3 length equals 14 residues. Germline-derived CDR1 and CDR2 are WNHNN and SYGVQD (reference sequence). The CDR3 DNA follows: TGCGCCAGCAGTGAAAGACCCTGGATGGAGACCCAGTACTTC. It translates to CASSERPWMETQYF.